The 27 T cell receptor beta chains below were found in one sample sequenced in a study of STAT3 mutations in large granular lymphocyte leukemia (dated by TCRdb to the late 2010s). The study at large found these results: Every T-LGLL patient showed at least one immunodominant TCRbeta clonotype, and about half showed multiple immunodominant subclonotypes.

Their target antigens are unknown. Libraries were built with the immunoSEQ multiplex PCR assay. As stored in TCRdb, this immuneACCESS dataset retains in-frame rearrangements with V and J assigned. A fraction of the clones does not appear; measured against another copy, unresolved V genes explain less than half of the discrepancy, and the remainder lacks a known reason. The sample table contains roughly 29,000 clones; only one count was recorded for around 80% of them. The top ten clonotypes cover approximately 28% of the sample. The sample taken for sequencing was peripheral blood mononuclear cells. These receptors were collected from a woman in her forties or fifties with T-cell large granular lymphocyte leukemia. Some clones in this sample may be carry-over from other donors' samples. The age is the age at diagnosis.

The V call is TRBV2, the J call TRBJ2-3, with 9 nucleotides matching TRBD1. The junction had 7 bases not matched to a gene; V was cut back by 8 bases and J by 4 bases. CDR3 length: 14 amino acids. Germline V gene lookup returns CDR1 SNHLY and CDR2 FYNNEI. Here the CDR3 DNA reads TGTGCCAGCCTAACAGGGGGCGAAGCAGATACGCAGTATTTT. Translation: CASLTGGEADTQYF.

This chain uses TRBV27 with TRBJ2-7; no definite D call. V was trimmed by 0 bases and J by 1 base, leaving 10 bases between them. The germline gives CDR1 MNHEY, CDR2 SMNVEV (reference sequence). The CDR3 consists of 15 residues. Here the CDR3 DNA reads TGTGCCAGCAGTTTATCGGGAACTTGGTCCTACGAGCAGTACTTC. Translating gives CASSLSGTWSYEQYF.

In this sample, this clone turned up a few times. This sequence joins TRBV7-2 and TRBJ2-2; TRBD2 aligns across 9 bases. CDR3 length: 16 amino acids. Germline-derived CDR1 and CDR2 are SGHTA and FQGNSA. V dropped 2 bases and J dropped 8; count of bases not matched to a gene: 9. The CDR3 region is CASSLSAGAGGGELFF. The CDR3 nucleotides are TGTGCCAGCAGCTTATCGGCCGGCGCGGGAGGGGGGGAGCTGTTTTTT.

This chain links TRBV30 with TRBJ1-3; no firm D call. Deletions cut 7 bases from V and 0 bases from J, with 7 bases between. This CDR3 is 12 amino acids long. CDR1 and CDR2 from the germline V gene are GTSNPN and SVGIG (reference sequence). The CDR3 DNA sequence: TGTGCCTACACAGTCTCTGGAAACACCATATATTTT. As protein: CAYTVSGNTIYF.

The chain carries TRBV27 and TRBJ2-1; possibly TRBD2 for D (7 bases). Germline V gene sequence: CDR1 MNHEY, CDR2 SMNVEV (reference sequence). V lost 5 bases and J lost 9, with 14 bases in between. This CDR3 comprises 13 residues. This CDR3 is CASSPGLGGEQFF. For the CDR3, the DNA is TGTGCCAGCAGTCCAGGACTAGGGGGTGAGCAGTTCTTC.

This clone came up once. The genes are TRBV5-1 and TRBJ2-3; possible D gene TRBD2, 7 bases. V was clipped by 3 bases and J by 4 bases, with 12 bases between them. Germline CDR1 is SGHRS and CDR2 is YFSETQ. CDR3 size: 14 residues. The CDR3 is CASSSGGAADTQYF. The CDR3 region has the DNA TGCGCCAGCAGCTCTGGGGGGGCAGCAGATACGCAGTATTTT.

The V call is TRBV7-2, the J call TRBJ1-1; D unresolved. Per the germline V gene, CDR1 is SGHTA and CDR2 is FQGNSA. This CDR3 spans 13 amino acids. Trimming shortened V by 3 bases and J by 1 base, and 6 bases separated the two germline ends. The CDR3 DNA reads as TGTGCCAGCAGCTTTAGCCAGAACACTGAAGCTTTCTTT. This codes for CASSFSQNTEAFF.

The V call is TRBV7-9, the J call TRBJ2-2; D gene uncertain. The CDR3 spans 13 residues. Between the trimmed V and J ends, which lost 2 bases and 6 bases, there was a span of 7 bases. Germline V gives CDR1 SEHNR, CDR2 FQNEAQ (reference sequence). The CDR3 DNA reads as TGTGCCAGCAGCTTATATTCGCCCGGGGAGCTGTTTTTT. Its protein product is CASSLYSPGELFF.

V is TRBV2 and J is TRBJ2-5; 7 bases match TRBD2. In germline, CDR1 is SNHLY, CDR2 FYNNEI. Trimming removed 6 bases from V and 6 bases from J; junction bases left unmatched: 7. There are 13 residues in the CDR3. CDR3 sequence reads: CASSQGGIQTQYF. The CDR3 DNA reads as TGTGCCAGCAGCCAGGGAGGGATACAGACCCAGTACTTC.

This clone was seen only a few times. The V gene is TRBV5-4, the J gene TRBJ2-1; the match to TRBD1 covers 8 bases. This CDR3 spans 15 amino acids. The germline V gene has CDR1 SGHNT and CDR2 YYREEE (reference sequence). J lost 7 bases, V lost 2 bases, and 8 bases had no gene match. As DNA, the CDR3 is TGTGCCAGCAGCTTAAAGACAGGGGATCCAAATGAGCAGTTCTTC. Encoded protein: CASSLKTGDPNEQFF.

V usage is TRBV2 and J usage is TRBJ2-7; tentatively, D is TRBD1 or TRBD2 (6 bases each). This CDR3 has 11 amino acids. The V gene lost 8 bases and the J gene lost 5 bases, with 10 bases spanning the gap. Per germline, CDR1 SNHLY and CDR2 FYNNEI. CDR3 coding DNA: TGTGCCAGCCGCGGGACAAACGAGCAGTACTTC. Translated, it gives CASRGTNEQYF.

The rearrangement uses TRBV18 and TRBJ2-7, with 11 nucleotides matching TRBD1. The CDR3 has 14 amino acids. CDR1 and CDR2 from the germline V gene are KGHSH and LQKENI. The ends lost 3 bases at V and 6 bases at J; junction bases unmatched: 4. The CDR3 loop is CASSPLGTGGEQYF. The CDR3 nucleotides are TGTGCCAGCTCACCGCTAGGGACAGGGGGCGAGCAGTACTTC. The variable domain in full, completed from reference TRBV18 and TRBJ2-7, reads NAGVMQNPRHLVRRRGQEARLRCSPMKGHSHVYWYRQLPEEGLKFMVYLQKENIIDESGMPKERFSAEFPKEGPSILRIQQVVRGDSAAYFCASSPLGTGGEQYFGPGTRLTVT.

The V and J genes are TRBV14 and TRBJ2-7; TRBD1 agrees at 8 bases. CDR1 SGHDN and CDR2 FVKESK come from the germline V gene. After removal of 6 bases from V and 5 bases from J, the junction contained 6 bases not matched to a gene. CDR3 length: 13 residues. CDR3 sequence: CASRGTGIDEQYF. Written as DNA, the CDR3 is TGTGCCAGCAGAGGGACAGGTATCGACGAGCAGTACTTC.

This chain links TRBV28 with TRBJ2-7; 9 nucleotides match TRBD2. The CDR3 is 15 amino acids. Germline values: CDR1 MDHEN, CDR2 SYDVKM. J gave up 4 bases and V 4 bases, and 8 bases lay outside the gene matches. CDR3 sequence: CASSSSGNLGYEQYF. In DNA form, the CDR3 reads TGTGCCAGCAGTTCTAGCGGGAACCTCGGTTACGAGCAGTACTTC.

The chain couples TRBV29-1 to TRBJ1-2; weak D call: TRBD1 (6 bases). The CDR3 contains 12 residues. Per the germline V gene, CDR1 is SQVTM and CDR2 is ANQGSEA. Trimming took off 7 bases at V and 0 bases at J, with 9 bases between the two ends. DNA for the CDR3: TGCAGCGCCTGGACAGCTAACTATGGCTACACCTTC. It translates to CSAWTANYGYTF.

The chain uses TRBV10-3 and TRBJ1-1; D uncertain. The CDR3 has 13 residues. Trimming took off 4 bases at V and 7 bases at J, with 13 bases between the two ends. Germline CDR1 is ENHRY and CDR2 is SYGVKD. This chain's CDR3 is CAISAKGYGEAFF. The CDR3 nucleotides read TGTGCCATCAGTGCGAAGGGATACGGTGAAGCTTTCTTT.

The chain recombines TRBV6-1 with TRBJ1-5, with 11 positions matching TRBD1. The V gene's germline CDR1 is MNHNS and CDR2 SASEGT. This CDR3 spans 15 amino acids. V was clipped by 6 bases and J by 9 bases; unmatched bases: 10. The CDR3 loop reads CASRGDRGEGAPQHF. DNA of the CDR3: TGTGCCAGCAGGGGGGACAGGGGGGAGGGTGCGCCCCAGCATTTT.

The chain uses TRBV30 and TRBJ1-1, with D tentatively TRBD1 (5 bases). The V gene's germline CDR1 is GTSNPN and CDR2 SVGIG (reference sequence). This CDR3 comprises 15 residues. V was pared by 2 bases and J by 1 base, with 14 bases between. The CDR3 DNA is TGTGCCTGGAGTTGGGGGATGGGGGAGAACACTGAAGCTTTCTTT. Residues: CAWSWGMGENTEAFF.

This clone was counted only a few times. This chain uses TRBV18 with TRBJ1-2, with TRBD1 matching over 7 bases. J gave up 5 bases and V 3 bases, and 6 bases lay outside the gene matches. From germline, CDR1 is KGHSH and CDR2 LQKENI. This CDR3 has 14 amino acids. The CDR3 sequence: CASSPTGTEYGYTF. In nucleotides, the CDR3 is TGTGCCAGCTCACCCACGGGGACAGAATATGGCTACACCTTC. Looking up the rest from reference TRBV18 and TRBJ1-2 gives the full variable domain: NAGVMQNPRHLVRRRGQEARLRCSPMKGHSHVYWYRQLPEEGLKFMVYLQKENIIDESGMPKERFSAEFPKEGPSILRIQQVVRGDSAAYFCASSPTGTEYGYTFGSGTRLTVV.

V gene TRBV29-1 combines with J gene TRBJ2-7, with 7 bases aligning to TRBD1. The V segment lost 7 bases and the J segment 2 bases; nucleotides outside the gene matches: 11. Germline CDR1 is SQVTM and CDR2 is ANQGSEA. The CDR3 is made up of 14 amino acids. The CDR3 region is CSAQGPTGAYEQYF. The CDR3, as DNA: TGCAGCGCCCAAGGTCCTACAGGGGCCTACGAGCAGTACTTC.

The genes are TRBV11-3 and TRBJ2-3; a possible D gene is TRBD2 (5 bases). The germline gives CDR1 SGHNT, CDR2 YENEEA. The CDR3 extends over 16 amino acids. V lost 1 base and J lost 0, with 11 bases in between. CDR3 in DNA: TGTGCCAGCAGCTTAGGAAGGGCGGGCAGCACAGATACGCAGTATTTT. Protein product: CASSLGRAGSTDTQYF. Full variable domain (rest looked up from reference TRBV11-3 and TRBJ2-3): EAGVVQSPRYKIIEKKQPVAFWCNPISGHNTLYWYLQNLGQGPELLIRYENEEAVDDSQLPKDRFSAERLKGVDSTLKIQPAELGDSAVYLCASSLGRAGSTDTQYFGPGTRLTVL.

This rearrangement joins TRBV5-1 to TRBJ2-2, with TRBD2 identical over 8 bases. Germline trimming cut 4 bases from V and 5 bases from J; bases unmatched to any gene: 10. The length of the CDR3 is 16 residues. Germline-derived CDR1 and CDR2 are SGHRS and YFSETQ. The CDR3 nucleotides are TGCGCCAGCAGCCCCCCCAGCGGGAGAAGAACCGGGGAGCTGTTTTTT. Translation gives CASSPPSGRRTGELFF.

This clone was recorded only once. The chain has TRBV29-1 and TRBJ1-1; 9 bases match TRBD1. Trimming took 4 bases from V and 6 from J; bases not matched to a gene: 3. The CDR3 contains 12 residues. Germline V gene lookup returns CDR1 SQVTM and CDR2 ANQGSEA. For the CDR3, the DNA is TGCAGCGTTGTGGACAGGGGAGCTGAAGCTTTCTTT. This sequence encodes CSVVDRGAEAFF.

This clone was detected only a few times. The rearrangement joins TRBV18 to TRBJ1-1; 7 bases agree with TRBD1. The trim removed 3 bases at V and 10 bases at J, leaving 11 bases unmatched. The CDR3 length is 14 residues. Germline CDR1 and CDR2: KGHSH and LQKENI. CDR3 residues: CASSPRGQIGRAFF. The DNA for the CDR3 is TGTGCCAGCTCACCTCGGGGACAGATTGGTAGAGCTTTCTTT.

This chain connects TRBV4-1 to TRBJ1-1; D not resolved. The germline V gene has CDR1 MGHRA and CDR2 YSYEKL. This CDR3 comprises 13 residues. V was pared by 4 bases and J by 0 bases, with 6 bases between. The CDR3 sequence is CASSLRMNTEAFF. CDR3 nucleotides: TGCGCCAGCAGCCTACGGATGAACACTGAAGCTTTCTTT.

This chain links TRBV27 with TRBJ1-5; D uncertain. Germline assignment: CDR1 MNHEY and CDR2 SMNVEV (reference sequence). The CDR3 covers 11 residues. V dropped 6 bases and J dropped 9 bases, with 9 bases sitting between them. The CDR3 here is CASSPKWPQHF. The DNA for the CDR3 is TGTGCCAGCAGCCCCAAGTGGCCCCAGCATTTT.

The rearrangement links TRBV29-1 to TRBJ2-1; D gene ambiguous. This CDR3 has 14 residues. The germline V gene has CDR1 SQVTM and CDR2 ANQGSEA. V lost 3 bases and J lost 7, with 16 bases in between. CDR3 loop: CSVDWSNLENEQFF. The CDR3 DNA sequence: TGCAGCGTTGATTGGAGCAATTTAGAAAATGAGCAGTTCTTC.